One T cell receptor (beta chain) is described in this entry. The data derive from a study of blood T cell repertoires in COVID-19. The germline V gene has CDR1 LNHDA and CDR2 SQIVND (reference sequence). The CDR3 has 17 residues. J gave up 3 bases and V 3 bases, and 13 bases lay outside the gene matches. The protocol was immunoSEQ multiplex PCR, while the TCRdb copy is restricted to in-frame clones and leaves out a portion. Of a few hundred thousand clones listed, over 75% are singletons. Recovered participants had two consecutive negative NP/OP PCR tests, healthcare professional clearance, or symptom resolution.

Input material: PBMCs or T cells enriched from blood (not recorded which). This TCR was sampled from a man aged 18 to 30 who had recovered from COVID-19. The chain couples TRBV19 to TRBJ2-7; 8 bases agree with TRBD1. The CDR3 region has the DNA TGTGCCAGTAGTATCTGGGACCTCGACAGGGGTGACTACGAGCAGTACTTC. This sequence encodes CASSIWDLDRGDYEQYF.